A selection of T cell receptor beta chains follows, all from one sample in a study of shared clonotypes between healthy human individuals. Repertoires were generated with immunoSEQ multiplex PCR, while TCRdb's copy carries only in-frame clones and drops some. The profile shows more than 2,000,000 clones, 80% to 95% of them singletons. The source material was naive CD4+ T cells from PBMCs. The receptor set was obtained from a man aged 18 to 29 in good health. Some clones in this sample may be carry-over from other donors' samples. Both conserved end residues are part of each CDR3. A D gene is named only where the DNA matches it firmly. Clone sizes are given selectively: once, few, many, or a class where the clone is expanded.

d_call j_call v_call clone_size cdr3_aa cdr3_nt
NA TRBJ2-4 TRBV7-2 NA CASSSRDLAKNIQYF TGTGCCAGCAGCTCGAGGGACTTAGCCAAAAACATTCAGTACTTC
TRBD2 TRBJ2-7 TRBV4-3 NA CASSRGSSGRADEQYF TGCGCCAGCAGCCGCGGGTCTAGCGGGAGGGCCGACGAGCAGTACTTC
NA TRBJ1-1 TRBV11-2 NA CASSLAAGVSTEAFF TGTGCCAGCAGCTTAGCGGCAGGGGTAAGCACTGAAGCTTTCTTT
NA TRBJ2-7 TRBV5-1 once CASSLSSGFQPYEQYF TGCGCCAGCAGCTTGTCATCGGGGTTCCAACCCTACGAGCAGTACTTC
TRBD1 TRBJ2-5 TRBV27 NA CASSPYDREETQYF TGTGCCAGCAGTCCCTATGACAGGGAAGAGACCCAGTACTTC
TRBD1 TRBJ2-1 TRBV7-2 NA CASSFTGTGGAYNEQFF TGTGCCAGCAGTTTCACCGGGACAGGGGGCGCATACAATGAGCAGTTCTTC
TRBD1 TRBJ1-5 TRBV19 few CASSPRTGNQPQHF TGTGCCAGTAGTCCCAGGACAGGGAACCAGCCCCAGCATTTT
TRBD1 TRBJ2-3 TRBV18 NA CASSATGVEDTQYF TGTGCCAGCTCAGCCACAGGGGTCGAGGATACGCAGTATTTT
NA TRBJ2-1 TRBV7-2 NA CASRKGLTIGEQFF TGTGCCAGCAGAAAAGGGCTAACTATCGGCGAGCAGTTCTTC
TRBD2 TRBJ2-1 TRBV30 NA CACPTGLAGYNEQFF TGTGCCTGCCCCACGGGACTAGCGGGATACAATGAGCAGTTCTTC
NA TRBJ2-7 TRBV28 NA CASTPLGGRFPYEQYF TGTGCCAGCACCCCCCTTGGGGGGCGGTTTCCCTACGAGCAGTACTTC
NA TRBJ1-2 TRBV19 NA CASRVGPSGRPWGGYTF TGTGCCAGTAGGGTGGGACCTTCGGGACGGCCGTGGGGCGGCTACACCTTC
NA TRBJ2-3 TRBV20-1 NA CSARGGVTQYF TGCAGTGCTCGCGGGGGCGTAACGCAGTATTTT
TRBD2 TRBJ2-1 TRBV7-6 NA CASSWTLAGGNEQFF TGTGCCAGCAGCTGGACACTAGCGGGAGGCAATGAGCAGTTCTTC
TRBD2 TRBJ2-7 TRBV5-4 NA CASSLEAGSSYEQYF TGTGCCAGCAGCTTGGAAGCGGGGAGCTCCTACGAGCAGTACTTC
NA TRBJ1-1 TRBV19 NA CASSIERQGGEAFF TGTGCCAGTAGTATAGAGCGGCAGGGCGGTGAAGCTTTCTTT
TRBD2 TRBJ2-7 TRBV5-4 NA CASSPNAGDSSYEQYF TGTGCCAGCAGCCCAAACGCGGGGGATAGCTCCTACGAGCAGTACTTC
NA TRBJ2-7 TRBV9 NA CASSVAPRASEQYF TGTGCCAGCAGCGTAGCGCCTCGGGCATCCGAGCAGTACTTC
TRBD2 TRBJ2-3 TRBV5-8 NA CASTGLAGVADTQYF TGTGCCAGCACCGGACTAGCGGGAGTTGCAGATACGCAGTATTTT
TRBD2 TRBJ2-1 TRBV29-1 NA CSVALGLARNEQFF TGCAGCGTTGCCCTCGGACTAGCCAGGAATGAGCAGTTCTTC
NA TRBJ1-2 TRBV28 NA CASSSTGTTDGYTF TGTGCCAGCAGTTCAACCGGGACGACAGATGGCTACACCTTC
NA TRBJ2-7 TRBV5-1 NA CASSLAGQVIGEQYF TGCGCCAGCAGCTTGGCGGGGCAGGTAATTGGAGAGCAGTACTTC
NA TRBJ1-5 TRBV5-5 NA CASSARFLRPQHF TGTGCCAGCAGCGCCCGGTTTCTGAGGCCCCAGCATTTT
TRBD1 TRBJ1-5 TRBV19 NA CASSGTGAQPQHF TGTGCCAGTAGTGGGACAGGGGCTCAGCCCCAGCATTTT
TRBD1 TRBJ2-3 TRBV10-3 NA CAISTPTGGYGPDTQYF TGTGCCATCAGTACCCCGACAGGGGGCTATGGACCAGATACGCAGTATTTT
TRBD2 TRBJ2-7 TRBV5-1 NA CASRLAEPYEQYF TGCGCCAGCAGGCTAGCGGAACCCTACGAGCAGTACTTC
NA TRBJ2-7 TRBV7-3 NA CASSPGQLEEQYF TGTGCCAGCAGCCCCGGACAGCTCGAGGAGCAGTACTTC
NA TRBJ1-1 TRBV11-1 NA CASSHRNTEAFF TGTGCCAGCAGCCATAGGAACACTGAAGCTTTCTTT